The TCR beta chain described here comes from a study of cytomegalovirus exposure and HLA in healthy donors. Measured with immunoSEQ multiplex PCR; TCRdb has only the in-frame clones, and not every one. The repertoire holds about 190,000 clones, 84% seen once, with roughly 7% in the top ten. The donors formed part of the roughly 120-subject validation cohort, distinct from the roughly 600-subject first cohort. Germline V gene data show CDR1 as SEHNR and CDR2 as FQNEAQ (reference sequence). The CDR3 covers 14 residues. Between the trimmed V and J ends, which lost 5 bases and 1 base, there was a span of 11 bases.

This TCR was recovered from a man aged 18 to 30 in good health and CMV-seropositive. V and J are TRBV7-9 and TRBJ1-1; D is unresolved. Sequencing was done on a sample of PBMCs. The CDR3 is CASSLYSGNTEAFF. The CDR3 coding sequence is TGTGCCAGCAGCCTCTACTCAGGGAACACTGAAGCTTTCTTT. Using reference TRBV7-9 and TRBJ1-1 for the parts outside the CDR3, the full variable domain is DTGVSQNPRHKITKRGQNVTFRCDPISEHNRLYWYRQTLGQGPEFLTYFQNEAQLEKSRLLSDRFSAERPKGSFSTLEIQRTEQGDSAMYLCASSLYSGNTEAFFGQGTRLTVV.